The entry that follows covers one T cell receptor (beta chain) sequence. Its antigen is as yet unknown. The data belong to a study of lymphopenia after photon versus proton radiotherapy. Study results and caveats: Photon-treated patients lost naive T cells and TCR diversity; proton-treated stayed stable. A bigger post-nadir fall in TCR diversity correlated inversely with survival time in deceased patients. Only patients who died were analyzed for survival; proton advantage is unproven. Post-nadir diversity loss with photons came from oligoclonal expansion, particularly CD8+ Temra cells.

The protocol was immunoSEQ multiplex PCR, while the TCRdb copy is restricted to in-frame clones and leaves out a portion. In the table there are around 70,000 clones, approximately 91% of which are singletons. The sample here was peripheral blood, taken from a patient treated with photon-based radiotherapy. The clonotype comes from a woman in her sixties or seventies with pancreatic cancer.

CDR3 sequence (DNA): TGTGCCAGCAGCCCTAGGGACAGCGACGAGCAGTACTTC. Protein sequence: CASSPRDSDEQYF. The chain recombines TRBV27 with TRBJ2-7, with 7 bases aligning to TRBD1. Germline V CDR1 and CDR2: MNHEY, SMNVEV (reference sequence). CDR3 length equals 13 residues. V gave up 6 bases and J gave up 5 bases; unmatched junction bases: 7.